This TCR beta chain was recorded in a study of T-cell reconstitution after alpha-beta-depleted transplantation in children (dated by TCRdb to the mid-2010s). Context from the whole study: T-cell immune reconstitution after TCRalphabeta/CD19-depleted allogeneic hematopoietic cell transplantation in children was quantitatively tracked in the study by means of TCR repertoire profiling.

The trim is 4 bases for V and 4 bases for J, with a gap of 7 bases between the germline ends. The CDR3 runs 13 amino acids, cysteine and phenylalanine included. This entry keeps only the CDR3 DNA: 39 bases, framed from base 1. Per the germline V gene, KGHDR is the CDR1 and SFDVKD is the CDR2. Libraries were constructed by PCR. Sequencing took place on an Illumina HiSeq 2500. TCR library preparation used molecular barcoding, with unique molecular identifiers applied to normalize quantification of the TCRbeta repertoire. The public sequencing data were trimmed at Q25 with fastp and processed into clonotypes with MiXCR by TCRdb, which kept only in-frame beta chains. CDR3 protein sequences are deduplicated, and each keeps its most common genes and DNA. The sample data list 500,000 or so distinct CDR3 sequences, and less than 35% of these were observed just once. Approximately 2.3% of the sample is held by the ten biggest clonotypes.

As regards this clonotype: This clone's antigen is unknown. Base qualities are not at hand, and no much larger clone is one base apart.

Rearrangement joined TRBV24-1 to TRBJ1-5; the D segment could be TRBD1, given 6 matching bases. The receptor was isolated from a human donor who donated a stem cell graft to a child with aplastic anemia. The material sequenced was PBMCs from the stem cell graft donor, taken from the stem cell graft. The nucleotide sequence reads as follows: TGTGCCACCAGTGAACAGGGAAATCAGCCCCAGCATTTT. This codes for CATSEQGNQPQHF.